This record looks at one T cell receptor (beta chain) sequence and its context. The length of the CDR3 is 16 residues. With 0 bases removed from V and 0 bases from J, the gap between germline ends came to 11 bases. The germline CDR1 and CDR2 sequences are SGHRS and YFSETQ. The source of the sample is a study of blood T cell repertoires in COVID-19. About the research overall: Sources were T cells, B-cell-depleted T cells, or PBMCs; the material itself was cDNA or gDNA.

In the original workflow: Researchers report that nucleated cell counts were estimated from reference gene primer amplification. Method: immunoSEQ multiplex PCR; TCRdb's copy keeps in-frame clones and lacks some. That table is the source of V, J and clone size, and D and trimming were worked out from the DNA. The sample carries around 9,500 clones, more than 90% recorded once. Sequencing was done on a sample of peripheral blood. This receptor was identified in a woman aged 45 to 65 with active COVID-19. J is TRBJ2-3 and V is TRBV5-1; TRBD2 might be the D (6 bases). The chain's CDR3 is CASSLGGGPSTDTQYF. In DNA form, the CDR3 reads TGCGCCAGCAGCTTGGGTGGAGGGCCTAGCACAGATACGCAGTATTTT.